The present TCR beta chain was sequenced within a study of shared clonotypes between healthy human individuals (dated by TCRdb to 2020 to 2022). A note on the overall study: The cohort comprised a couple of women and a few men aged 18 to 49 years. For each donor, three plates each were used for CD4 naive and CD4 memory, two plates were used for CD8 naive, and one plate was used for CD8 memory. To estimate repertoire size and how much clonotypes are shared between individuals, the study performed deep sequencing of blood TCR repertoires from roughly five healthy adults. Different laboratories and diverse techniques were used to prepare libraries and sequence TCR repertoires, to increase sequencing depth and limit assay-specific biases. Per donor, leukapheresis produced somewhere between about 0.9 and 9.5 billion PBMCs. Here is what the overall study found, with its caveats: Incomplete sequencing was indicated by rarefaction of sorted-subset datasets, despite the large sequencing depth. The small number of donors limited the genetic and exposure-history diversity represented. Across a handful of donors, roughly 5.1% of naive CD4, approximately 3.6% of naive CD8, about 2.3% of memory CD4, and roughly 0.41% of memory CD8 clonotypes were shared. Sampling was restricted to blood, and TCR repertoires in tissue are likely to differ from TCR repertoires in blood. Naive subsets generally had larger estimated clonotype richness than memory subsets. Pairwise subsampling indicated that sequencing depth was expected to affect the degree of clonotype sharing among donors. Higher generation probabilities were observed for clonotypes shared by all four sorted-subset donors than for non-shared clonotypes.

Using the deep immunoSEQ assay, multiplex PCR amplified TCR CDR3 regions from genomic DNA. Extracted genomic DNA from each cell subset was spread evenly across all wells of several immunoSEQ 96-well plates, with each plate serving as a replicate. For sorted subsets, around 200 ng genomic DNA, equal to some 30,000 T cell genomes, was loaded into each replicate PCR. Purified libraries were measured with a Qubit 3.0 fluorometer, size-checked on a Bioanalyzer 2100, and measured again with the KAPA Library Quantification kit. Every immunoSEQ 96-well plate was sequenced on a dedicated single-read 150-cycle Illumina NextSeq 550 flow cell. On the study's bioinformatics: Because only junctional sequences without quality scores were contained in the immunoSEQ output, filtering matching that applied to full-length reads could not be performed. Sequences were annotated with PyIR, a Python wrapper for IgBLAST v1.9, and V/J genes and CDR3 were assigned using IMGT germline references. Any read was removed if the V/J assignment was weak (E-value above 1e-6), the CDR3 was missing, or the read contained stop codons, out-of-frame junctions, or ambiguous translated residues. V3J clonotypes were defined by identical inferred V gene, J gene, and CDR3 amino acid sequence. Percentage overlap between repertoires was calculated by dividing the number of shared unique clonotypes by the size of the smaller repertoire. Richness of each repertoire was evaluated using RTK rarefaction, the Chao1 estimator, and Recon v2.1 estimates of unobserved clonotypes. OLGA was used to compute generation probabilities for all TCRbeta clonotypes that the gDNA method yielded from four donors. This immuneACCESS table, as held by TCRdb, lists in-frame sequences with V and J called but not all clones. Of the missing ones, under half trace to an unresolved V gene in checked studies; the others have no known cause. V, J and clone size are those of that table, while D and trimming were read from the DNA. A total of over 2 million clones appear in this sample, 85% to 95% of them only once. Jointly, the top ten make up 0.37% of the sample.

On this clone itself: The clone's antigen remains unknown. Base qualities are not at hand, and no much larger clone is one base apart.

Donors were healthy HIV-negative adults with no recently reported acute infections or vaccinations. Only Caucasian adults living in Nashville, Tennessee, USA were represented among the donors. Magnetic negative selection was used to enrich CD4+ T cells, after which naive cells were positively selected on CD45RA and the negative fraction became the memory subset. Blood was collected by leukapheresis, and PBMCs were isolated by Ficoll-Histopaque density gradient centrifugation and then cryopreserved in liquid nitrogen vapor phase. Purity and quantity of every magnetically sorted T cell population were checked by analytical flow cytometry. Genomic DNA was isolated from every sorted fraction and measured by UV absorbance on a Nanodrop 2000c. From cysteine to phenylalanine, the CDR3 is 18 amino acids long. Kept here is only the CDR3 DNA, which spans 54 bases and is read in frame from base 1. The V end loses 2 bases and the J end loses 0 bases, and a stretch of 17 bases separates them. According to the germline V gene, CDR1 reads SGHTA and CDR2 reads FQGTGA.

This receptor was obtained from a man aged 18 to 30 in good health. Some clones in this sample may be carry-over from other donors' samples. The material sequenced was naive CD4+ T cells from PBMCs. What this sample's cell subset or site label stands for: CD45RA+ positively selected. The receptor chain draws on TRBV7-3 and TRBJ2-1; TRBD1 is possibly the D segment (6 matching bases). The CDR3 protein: CASSLFPDRSSSYNEQFF. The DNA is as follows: TGTGCCAGCAGCTTATTCCCTGACAGGTCGAGCTCCTACAATGAGCAGTTCTTC.